This T cell receptor beta chain originates from a study of CD8+ T cells in alopecia areata. Looking at the study overall: A regimen of oral tofacitinib, 5 to 10 mg twice daily, was given to treated patients. The investigators scored severity in treated patients by the percentage of affected scalp area.

Treatment denoted: oral pan-JAK inhibitor, 5-10 mg twice daily. Following extraction, RNA underwent reverse transcription to cDNA, which served as the sequencing template. This table comes from immunoSEQ multiplex PCR, and its TCRdb copy is limited to in-frame clones, with some not included. Here the sample spans over 150,000 clones, 60% being singletons. The source material was CD4+ T cells sorted from blood, sampled at week 4, from a patient treated with tofacitinib. The source of this sequence is a human donor with alopecia areata.

The CDR3 here is CASSLGQSSGANVLTF. In DNA form, the CDR3 reads TGTGCCAGCAGCTTAGGACAAAGCTCTGGGGCCAACGTCCTGACTTTC. The V and J genes are TRBV11-2 and TRBJ2-6, with unresolved D. This CDR3 is built from 16 residues. CDR1 and CDR2 (germline): SGHAT, FQNNGV. Trimming left V 1 base short and J 0 bases short, with 7 bases between.